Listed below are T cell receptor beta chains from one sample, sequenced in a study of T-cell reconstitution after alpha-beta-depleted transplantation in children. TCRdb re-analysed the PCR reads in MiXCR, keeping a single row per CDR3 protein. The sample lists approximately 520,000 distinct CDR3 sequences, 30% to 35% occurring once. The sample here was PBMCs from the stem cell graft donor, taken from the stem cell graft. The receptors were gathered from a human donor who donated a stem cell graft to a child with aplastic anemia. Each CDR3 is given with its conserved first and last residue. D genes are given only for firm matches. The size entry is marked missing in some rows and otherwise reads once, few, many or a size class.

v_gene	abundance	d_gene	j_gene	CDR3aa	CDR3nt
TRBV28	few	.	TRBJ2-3	CASSLLGVTDTQYF	TGTGCCAGCAGCCTACTAGGGGTAACAGATACGCAGTATTTT
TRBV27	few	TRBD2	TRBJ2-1	CASFSWREHNEQFF	TGTGCCAGCTTCTCTTGGCGGGAGCACAATGAGCAGTTCTTC
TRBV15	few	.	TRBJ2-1	CATSREPWTSGSYNEQFF	TGTGCCACCAGCAGAGAGCCGTGGACTTCAGGGTCCTACAATGAGCAGTTCTTC
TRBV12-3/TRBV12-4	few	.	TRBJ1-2	CASSFGREVGYTF	TGTGCCAGCAGTTTTGGGAGGGAGGTTGGCTACACCTTC
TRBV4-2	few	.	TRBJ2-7	CASTLSSSHYEQYF	TGTGCCAGCACCCTAAGCTCTAGTCACTACGAGCAGTACTTC
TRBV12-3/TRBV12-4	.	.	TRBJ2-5	CASSFASWGTQYF	TGTGCCAGCAGTTTCGCTAGTTGGGGGACCCAGTACTTC
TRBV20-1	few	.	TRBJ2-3	CSARDGGTADTQYF	TGCAGTGCTAGAGATGGGGGGACCGCAGATACGCAGTATTTT
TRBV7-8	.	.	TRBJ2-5	CASSLASRVETQYF	TGTGCCAGCAGCTTGGCTAGCAGGGTCGAGACCCAGTACTTC
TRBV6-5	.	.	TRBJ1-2	CASSYRRGGHYGYTF	TGTGCCAGCAGTTACCGACGTGGGGGGCACTATGGCTACACCTTC
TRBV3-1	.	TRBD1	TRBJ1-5	CASSWGQGAKEPQHF	TGTGCCAGCAGCTGGGGACAGGGGGCGAAGGAGCCCCAGCATTTT
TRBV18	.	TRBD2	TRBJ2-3	CASSQTSGNRRDTQYF	TGTGCCAGCTCGCAAACTAGCGGGAATCGTCGGGATACGCAGTATTTT
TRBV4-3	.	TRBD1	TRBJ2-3	CASSQEQGADTQYF	TGCGCCAGCAGCCAAGAGCAGGGGGCAGATACGCAGTATTTT
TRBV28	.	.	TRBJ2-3	CASSRAVERADTQYF	TGTGCCAGCAGCCGAGCAGTCGAACGTGCAGATACGCAGTATTTT
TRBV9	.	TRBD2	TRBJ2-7	CASSAQGTSGNYEQYF	TGTGCCAGCAGCGCCCAGGGGACTAGCGGGAACTACGAGCAGTACTTC
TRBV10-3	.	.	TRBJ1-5	CAISESGDRNQPQHF	TGTGCCATCAGTGAGTCAGGAGATCGCAATCAGCCCCAGCATTTT
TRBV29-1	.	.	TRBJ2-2	CSVVSGKNTGELFF	TGCAGCGTTGTAAGCGGAAAGAACACCGGGGAGCTGTTTTTT
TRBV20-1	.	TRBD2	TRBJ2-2	CSAQTSEGESGELFF	TGCAGTGCGCAGACTAGCGAGGGAGAGAGCGGGGAGCTGTTTTTT
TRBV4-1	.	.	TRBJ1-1	CASSPSALQSLNTEAFF	TGCGCCAGCAGCCCTTCAGCCCTACAGTCATTGAACACTGAAGCTTTCTTT
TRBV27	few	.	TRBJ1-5	CASSSGYQPQHF	TGTGCCAGCAGTTCGGGTTATCAGCCCCAGCATTTT
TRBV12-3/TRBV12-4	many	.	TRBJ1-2	CASSLGTTNYGYTF	TGTGCCAGCAGTTTAGGCACAACTAACTATGGCTACACCTTC
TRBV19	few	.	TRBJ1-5	CASSISVGQPQHF	TGTGCCAGTAGTATATCCGTGGGTCAGCCCCAGCATTTT
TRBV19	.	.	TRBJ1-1	CASSGPNTEAFF	TGTGCCAGTAGTGGTCCGAACACTGAAGCTTTCTTT
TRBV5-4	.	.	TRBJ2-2	CASSLGASLNTGELFF	TGTGCCAGCAGCTTGGGCGCTAGCTTGAACACCGGGGAGCTGTTTTTT
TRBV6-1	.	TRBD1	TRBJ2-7	CASSPEDRAGQYF	TGTGCCAGCAGCCCCGAGGACAGGGCGGGGCAGTACTTC
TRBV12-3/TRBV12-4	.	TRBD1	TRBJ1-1	CASSFTGGTNTEAFF	TGTGCCAGCAGTTTCACAGGGGGTACGAACACTGAAGCTTTCTTT
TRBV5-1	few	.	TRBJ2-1	CASSPSPTPEDNEQFF	TGCGCCAGCAGCCCCAGTCCGACACCCGAGGACAATGAGCAGTTCTTC
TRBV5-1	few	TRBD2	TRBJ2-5	CASSLVLAGQETQYF	TGCGCCAGCAGCTTAGTACTAGCGGGACAAGAGACCCAGTACTTC
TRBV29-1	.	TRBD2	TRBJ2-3	CSVDGGRTIDTQYF	TGCAGCGTTGACGGCGGGAGGACAATAGATACGCAGTATTTT
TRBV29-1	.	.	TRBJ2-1	CSAQEGGYNEQFF	TGCAGCGCCCAGGAGGGCGGCTACAATGAGCAGTTCTTC
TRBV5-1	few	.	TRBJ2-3	CASSLMGPDTQYF	TGCGCCAGCAGCTTGATGGGCCCAGATACGCAGTATTTT
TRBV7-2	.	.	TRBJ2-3	CASSPSDPSTDTQYF	TGTGCCAGCAGTCCTAGCGACCCTAGCACAGATACGCAGTATTTT
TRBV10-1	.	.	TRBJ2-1	CASSASVADPRGEQFF	TGCGCCAGCAGTGCCTCCGTAGCGGATCCTCGGGGTGAGCAGTTCTTC
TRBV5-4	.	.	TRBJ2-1	CASSLVGSPNEQFF	TGTGCCAGCAGCTTGGTTGGCTCCCCCAATGAGCAGTTCTTC
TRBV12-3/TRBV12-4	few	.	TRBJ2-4	CASSPPSGSVDF	TGTGCCAGCAGTCCGCCCTCGGGTAGCGTGGACTTC
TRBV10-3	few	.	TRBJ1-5	CAASDWGSSNQPQHF	TGTGCCGCTTCCGATTGGGGCAGCAGCAATCAGCCCCAGCATTTT
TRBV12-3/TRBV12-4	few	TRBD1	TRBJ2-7	CASSATGVFEQYF	TGTGCCAGCAGTGCGACAGGGGTCTTCGAGCAGTACTTC
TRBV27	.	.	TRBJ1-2	CASSLGGAPYGYTF	TGTGCCAGCAGCCTGGGCGGGGCGCCTTATGGCTACACCTTC
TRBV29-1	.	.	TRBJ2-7	CSVEGEGGHTYEQYF	TGCAGCGTTGAAGGAGAGGGGGGCCACACCTACGAGCAGTACTTC
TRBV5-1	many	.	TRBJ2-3	CASSFRASTDTQYF	TGCGCCAGCAGTTTTAGGGCTAGCACAGATACGCAGTATTTT
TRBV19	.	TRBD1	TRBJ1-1	CASSNGDSTAEAFF	TGTGCCAGTAGTAACGGGGACAGCACAGCTGAAGCTTTCTTT